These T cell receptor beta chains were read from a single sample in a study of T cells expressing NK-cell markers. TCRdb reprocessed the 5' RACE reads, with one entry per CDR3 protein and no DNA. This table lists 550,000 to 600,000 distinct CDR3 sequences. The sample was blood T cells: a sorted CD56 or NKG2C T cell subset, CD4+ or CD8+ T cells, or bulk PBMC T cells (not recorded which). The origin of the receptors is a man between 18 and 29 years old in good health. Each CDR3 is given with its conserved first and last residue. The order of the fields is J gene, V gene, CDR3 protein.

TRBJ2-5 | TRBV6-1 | CATSRVAGVLETQYF
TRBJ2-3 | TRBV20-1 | CSATTGTDTQYF
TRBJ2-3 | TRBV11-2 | CASSFQDKGYGVKTDTQYF
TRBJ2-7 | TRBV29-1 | CSSLGNYEQYF
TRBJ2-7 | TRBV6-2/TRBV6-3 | CASSDSSWRTSSYEQYF
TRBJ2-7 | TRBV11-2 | CASSLDLASFARVTYEQYF
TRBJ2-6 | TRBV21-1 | CASSAQRLSGANVLTF
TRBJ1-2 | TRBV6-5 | CASSYGQINNYGYTF
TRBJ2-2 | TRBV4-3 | CASSQEGQNTGELFF
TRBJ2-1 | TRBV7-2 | CASSLPGLAGANNEQFF
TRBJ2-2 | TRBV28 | CASTRDLHTGELFF
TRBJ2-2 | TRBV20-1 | CSGRGGVNGELFF
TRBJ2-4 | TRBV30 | CAWSVSGPGQYF
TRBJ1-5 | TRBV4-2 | CASSQEGPEFNQPQHF
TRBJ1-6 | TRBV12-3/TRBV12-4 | CASSLAGRANSPLHF
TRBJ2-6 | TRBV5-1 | CASSLASPSEANVLTF
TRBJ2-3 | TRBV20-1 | CSASPSGGFTDTQYF
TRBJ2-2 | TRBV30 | CAWSVLLNTGELFF